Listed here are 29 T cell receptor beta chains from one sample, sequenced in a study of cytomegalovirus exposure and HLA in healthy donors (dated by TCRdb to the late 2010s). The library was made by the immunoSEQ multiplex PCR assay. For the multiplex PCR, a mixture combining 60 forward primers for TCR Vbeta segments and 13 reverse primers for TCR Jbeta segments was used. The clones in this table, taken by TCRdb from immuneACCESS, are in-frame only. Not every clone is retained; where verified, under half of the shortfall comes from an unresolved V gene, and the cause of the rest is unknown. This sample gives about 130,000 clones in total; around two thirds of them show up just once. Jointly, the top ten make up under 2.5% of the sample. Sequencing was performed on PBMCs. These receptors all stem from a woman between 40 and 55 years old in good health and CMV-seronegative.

The CDR3 sequence: CASSYRNEQYF. The CDR3 DNA reads as TGTGCCAGCAGTTACCGTAACGAGCAGTACTTC. The V call is TRBV6-5, the J call TRBJ2-7; no definite D call. The CDR3 covers 11 residues. CDR1 MNHEY and CDR2 SVGAGI come from the germline V gene. V was trimmed by 2 bases and J by 5 bases, leaving 4 bases between them.

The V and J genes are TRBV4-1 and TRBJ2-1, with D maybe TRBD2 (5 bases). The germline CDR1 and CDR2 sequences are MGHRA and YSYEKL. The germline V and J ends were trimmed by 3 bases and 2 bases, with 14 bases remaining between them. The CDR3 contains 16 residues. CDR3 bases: TGCGCCAGCAGCCAGCCGTCCCGGGGAACCTACAATGAGCAGTTCTTC. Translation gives CASSQPSRGTYNEQFF.

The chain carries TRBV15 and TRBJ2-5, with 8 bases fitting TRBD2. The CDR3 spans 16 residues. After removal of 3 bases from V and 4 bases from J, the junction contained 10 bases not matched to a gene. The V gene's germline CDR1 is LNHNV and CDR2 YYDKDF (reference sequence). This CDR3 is CATSRNPGRGGETQYF. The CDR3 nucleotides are TGTGCCACCAGCAGGAACCCCGGGAGGGGAGGAGAGACCCAGTACTTC.

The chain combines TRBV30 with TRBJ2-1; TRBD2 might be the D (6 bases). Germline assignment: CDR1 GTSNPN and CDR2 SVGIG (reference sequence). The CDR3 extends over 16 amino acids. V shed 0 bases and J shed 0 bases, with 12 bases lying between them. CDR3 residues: CAWSVGLMSSYNEQFF. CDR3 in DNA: TGTGCCTGGAGTGTAGGACTAATGAGCTCCTACAATGAGCAGTTCTTC.

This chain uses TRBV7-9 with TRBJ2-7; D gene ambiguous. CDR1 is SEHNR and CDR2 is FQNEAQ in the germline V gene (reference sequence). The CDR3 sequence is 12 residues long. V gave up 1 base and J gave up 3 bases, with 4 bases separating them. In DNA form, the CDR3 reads TGTGCCAGCAGCTTAGTCCGCTACGAGCAGTACTTC. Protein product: CASSLVRYEQYF. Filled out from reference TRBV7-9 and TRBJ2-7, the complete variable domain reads DTGVSQNPRHKITKRGQNVTFRCDPISEHNRLYWYRQTLGQGPEFLTYFQNEAQLEKSRLLSDRFSAERPKGSFSTLEIQRTEQGDSAMYLCASSLVRYEQYFGPGTRLTVT.

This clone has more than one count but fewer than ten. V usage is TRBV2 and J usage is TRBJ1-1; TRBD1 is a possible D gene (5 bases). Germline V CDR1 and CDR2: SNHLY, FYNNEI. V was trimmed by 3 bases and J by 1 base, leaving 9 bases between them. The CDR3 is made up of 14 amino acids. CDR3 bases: TGTGCCAGCAGTGAGCAGGGCTCGAACACTGAAGCTTTCTTT. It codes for CASSEQGSNTEAFF.

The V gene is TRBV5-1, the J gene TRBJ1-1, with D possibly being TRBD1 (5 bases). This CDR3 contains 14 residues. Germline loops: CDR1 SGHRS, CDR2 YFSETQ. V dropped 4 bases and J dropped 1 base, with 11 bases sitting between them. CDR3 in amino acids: CASSRDSQNTEAFF. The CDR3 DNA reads TGCGCCAGCAGCCGGGACTCCCAGAACACTGAAGCTTTCTTT.

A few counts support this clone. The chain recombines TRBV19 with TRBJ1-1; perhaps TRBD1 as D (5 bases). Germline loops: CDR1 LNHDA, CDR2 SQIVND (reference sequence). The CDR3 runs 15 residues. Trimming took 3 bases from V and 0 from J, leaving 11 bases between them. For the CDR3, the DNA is TGTGCCAGTAGTATGTGGGAGGGGTTGAACACTGAAGCTTTCTTT. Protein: CASSMWEGLNTEAFF.

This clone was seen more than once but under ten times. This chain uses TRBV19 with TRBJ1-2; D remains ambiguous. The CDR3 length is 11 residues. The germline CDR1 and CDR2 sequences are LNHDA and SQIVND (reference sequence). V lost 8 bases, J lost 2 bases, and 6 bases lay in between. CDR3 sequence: CASAQNYGYTF. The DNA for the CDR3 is TGTGCCAGTGCCCAGAACTATGGCTACACCTTC. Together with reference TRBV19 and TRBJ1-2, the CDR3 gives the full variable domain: DGGITQSPKYLFRKEGQNVTLSCEQNLNHDAMYWYRQDPGQGLRLIYYSQIVNDFQKGDIAEGYSVSREKKESFPLTVTSAQKNPTAFYLCASAQNYGYTFGSGTRLTVV.

CDR3 in amino acids: CASSWGTGVGSYNSPLHF. The CDR3, as DNA: TGTGCCAGCAGTTGGGGGACAGGGGTGGGGTCCTATAATTCACCCCTCCACTTT. The V and J genes are TRBV27 and TRBJ1-6; 10 positions agree with TRBD1. The CDR3 spans 18 residues. Germline CDR1 reads MNHEY; CDR2 reads SMNVEV (reference sequence). V shed 4 bases, J shed 1 base, and the junction held 7 bases outside the gene matches.

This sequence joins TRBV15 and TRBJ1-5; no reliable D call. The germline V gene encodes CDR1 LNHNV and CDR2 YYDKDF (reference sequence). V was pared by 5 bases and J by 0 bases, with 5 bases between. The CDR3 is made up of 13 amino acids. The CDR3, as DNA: TGTGCCACCAGCGAGGATAGCAATCAGCCCCAGCATTTT. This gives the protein CATSEDSNQPQHF.

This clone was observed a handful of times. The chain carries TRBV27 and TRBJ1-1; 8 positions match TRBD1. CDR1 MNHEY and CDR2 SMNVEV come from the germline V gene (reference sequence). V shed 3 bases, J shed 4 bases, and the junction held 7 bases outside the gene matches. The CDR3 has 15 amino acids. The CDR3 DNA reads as TGTGCCAGCAGTTTCGCCTTTACAGGGGGCACTGAAGCTTTCTTT. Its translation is CASSFAFTGGTEAFF.

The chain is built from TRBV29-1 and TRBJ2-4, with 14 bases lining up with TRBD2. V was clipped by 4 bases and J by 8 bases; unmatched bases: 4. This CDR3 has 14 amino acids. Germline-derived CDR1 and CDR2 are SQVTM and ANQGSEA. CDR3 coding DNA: TGCAGCGTTGGACTAGCGGGGGGGAGGTACATTCAGTACTTC. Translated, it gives CSVGLAGGRYIQYF.

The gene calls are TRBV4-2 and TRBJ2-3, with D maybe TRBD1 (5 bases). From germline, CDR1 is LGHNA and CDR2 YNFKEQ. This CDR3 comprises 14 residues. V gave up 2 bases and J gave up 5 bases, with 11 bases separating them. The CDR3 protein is CASSQRGGGDTQYF. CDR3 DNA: TGTGCCAGCAGCCAAAGGGGTGGTGGAGATACGCAGTATTTT.

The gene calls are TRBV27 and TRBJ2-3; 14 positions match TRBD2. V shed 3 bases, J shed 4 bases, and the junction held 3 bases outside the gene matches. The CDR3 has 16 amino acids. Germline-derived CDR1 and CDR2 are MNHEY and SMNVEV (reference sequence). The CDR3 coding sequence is TGTGCCAGCAGTTTCTCGACTAGCGGGGGGGCAGATACGCAGTATTTT. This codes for CASSFSTSGGADTQYF.

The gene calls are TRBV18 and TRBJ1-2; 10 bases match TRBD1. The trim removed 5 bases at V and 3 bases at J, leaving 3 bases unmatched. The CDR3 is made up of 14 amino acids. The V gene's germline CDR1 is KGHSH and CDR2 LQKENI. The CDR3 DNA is TGTGCCAGCTCAGCCGGGACAGGGGACTATGGCTACACCTTC. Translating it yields CASSAGTGDYGYTF.

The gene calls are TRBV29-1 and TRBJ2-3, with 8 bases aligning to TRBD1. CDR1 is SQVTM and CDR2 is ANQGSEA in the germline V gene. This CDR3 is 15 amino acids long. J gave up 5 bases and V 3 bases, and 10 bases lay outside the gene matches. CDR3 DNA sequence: TGCAGCGTTGATCTCAGGGGGCGCCGACTAGATACGCAGTATTTT. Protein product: CSVDLRGRRLDTQYF.

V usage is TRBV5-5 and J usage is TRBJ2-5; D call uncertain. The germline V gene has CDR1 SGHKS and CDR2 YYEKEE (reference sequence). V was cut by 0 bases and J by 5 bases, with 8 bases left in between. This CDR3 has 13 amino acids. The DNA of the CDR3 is TGTGCCAGCAGCTTGGACACGAGGGAGACCCAGTACTTC. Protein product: CASSLDTRETQYF.

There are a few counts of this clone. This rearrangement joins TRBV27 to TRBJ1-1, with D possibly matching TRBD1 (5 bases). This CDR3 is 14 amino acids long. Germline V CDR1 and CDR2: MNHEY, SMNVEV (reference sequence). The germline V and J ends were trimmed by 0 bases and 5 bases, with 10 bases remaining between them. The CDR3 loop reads CASSLSSGGTEAFF. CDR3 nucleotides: TGTGCCAGCAGTTTATCGTCCGGGGGGACTGAAGCTTTCTTT.

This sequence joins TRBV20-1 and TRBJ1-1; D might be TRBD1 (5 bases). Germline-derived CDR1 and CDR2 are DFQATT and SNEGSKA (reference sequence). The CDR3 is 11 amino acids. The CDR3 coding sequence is TGCAGGCCTCAAAGGGGAACTGAAGCTTTCTTT. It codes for CRPQRGTEAFF.

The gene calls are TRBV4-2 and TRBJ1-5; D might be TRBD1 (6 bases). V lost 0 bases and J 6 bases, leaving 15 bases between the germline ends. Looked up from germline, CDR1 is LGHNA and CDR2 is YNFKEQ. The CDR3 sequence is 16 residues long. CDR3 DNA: TGTGCCAGCAGCCAAGATCGCCAGGGGCGGGCTCAGCCCCAGCATTTT. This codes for CASSQDRQGRAQPQHF.

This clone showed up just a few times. The CDR3 DNA reads TGCAGCGTCGGGAGGCTGGTCTACCCCTATGGCTACACCTTC. The encoded protein is CSVGRLVYPYGYTF. The chain is built from TRBV29-1 and TRBJ1-2, with D hard to call. This CDR3 contains 14 residues. V was clipped by 6 bases and J by 4 bases, with 18 bases between them. Germline V lookup: CDR1 SQVTM, CDR2 ANQGSEA. The full variable domain, completed using reference TRBV29-1 and TRBJ1-2, is SAVISQKPSRDICQRGTSLTIQCQVDSQVTMMFWYRQQPGQSLTLIATANQGSEATYESGFVIDKFPISRPNLTFSTLTVSNMSPEDSSIYLCSVGRLVYPYGYTFGSGTRLTVV.

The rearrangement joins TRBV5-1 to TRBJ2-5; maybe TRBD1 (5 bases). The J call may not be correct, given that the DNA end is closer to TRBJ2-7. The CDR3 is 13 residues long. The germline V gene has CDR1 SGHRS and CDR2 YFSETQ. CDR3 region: CASSLDRTYEQYF. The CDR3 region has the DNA TGCGCCAGCAGCTTGGACAGGACCTACGAGCAGTACTTC.

The chain's CDR3 is CASSDSGDISSYEQYF. Here the CDR3 DNA reads TGTGCCAGCAGTGATTCTGGGGACATAAGCTCCTACGAGCAGTACTTC. V usage is TRBV6-1 and J usage is TRBJ2-7, with D perhaps matching TRBD1 (6 bases). Germline-derived CDR1 and CDR2 are MNHNS and SASEGT. The CDR3 runs to 16 residues. V lost 3 bases, J lost 0 bases, and 15 bases lay in between.

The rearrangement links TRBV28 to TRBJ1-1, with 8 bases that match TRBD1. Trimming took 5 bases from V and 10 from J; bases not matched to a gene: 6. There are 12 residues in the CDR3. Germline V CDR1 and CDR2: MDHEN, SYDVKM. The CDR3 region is CASSTSGQGAFF. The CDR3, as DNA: TGTGCCAGCAGTACGAGCGGACAGGGAGCTTTCTTT. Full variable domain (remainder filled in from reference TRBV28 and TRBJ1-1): DVKVTQSSRYLVKRTGEKVFLECVQDMDHENMFWYRQDPGLGLRLIYFSYDVKMKEKGDIPEGYSVSREKKERFSLILESASTNQTSMYLCASSTSGQGAFFGQGTRLTVV.

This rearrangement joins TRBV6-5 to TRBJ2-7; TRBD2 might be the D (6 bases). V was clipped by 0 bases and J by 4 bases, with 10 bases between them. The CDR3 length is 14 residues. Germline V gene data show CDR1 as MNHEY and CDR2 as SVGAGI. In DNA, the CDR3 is TGTGCCAGCAGTTACTCGAAACTAGCTTACGAGCAGTACTTC. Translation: CASSYSKLAYEQYF.

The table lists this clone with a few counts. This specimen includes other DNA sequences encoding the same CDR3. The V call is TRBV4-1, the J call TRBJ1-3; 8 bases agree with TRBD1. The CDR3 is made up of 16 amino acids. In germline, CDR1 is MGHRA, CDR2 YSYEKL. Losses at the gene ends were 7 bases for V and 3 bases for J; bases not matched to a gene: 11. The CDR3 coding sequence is TGCGCCAGCACCAAAGAGGGCAGGGGGCTTGGAAACACCATATATTTT. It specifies CASTKEGRGLGNTIYF.

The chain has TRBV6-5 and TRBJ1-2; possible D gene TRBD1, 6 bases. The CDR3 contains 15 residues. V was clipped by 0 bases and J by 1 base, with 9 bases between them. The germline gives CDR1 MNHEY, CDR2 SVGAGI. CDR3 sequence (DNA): TGTGCCAGCAGTTACTCGAAAGGGGGTAACTATGGCTACACCTTC. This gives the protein CASSYSKGGNYGYTF.

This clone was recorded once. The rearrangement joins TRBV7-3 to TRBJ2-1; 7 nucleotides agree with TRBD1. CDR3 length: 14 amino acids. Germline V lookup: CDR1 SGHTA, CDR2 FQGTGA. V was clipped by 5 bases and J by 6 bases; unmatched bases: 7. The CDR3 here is CASSEGQLGNEQFF. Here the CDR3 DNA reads TGTGCCAGCAGCGAGGGACAGTTGGGCAATGAGCAGTTCTTC.